Shown below are 27 T cell receptor beta chains from a single sample sequenced in a study of tumor-infiltrating lymphocytes in oesophageal squamous cell carcinoma. TCRdb reprocessed the PCR reads via MiXCR and lists one record per CDR3 protein. The profile shows approximately 5,600 distinct CDR3 sequences, nearly 15% of them singletons. The sample was normal esophageal tissue next to the tumor. Receptors were obtained from a male donor with esophageal squamous cell carcinoma.

This clonotype was counted only a few times. The V and J genes are TRBV9 and TRBJ2-3; tentative D call: TRBD2 (7 bases). The ends were cut back, 0 bases at V and 5 bases at J, with 16 bases in the middle. Germline V gives CDR1 SGDLS, CDR2 YYNGEE. The CDR3 sequence is 16 residues long. The chain's CDR3 is CASSVEGGGWGDTQYF. CDR3 nucleotides: TGTGCCAGCAGCGTAGAGGGGGGGGGTTGGGGAGATACGCAGTATTTT.

This clonotype has just a few counts. The CDR3 reads CASSQRGYGDTQYF. In DNA form, the CDR3 reads TGTGCCAGCAGCCAACGGGGTTATGGAGATACGCAGTATTTT. This chain joins TRBV14 and TRBJ2-3, with D possibly TRBD2 on 5 matching bases. CDR3 length equals 14 residues. The V gene lost 2 bases and the J gene lost 5 bases, with 11 bases spanning the gap. The germline gives CDR1 SGHDN, CDR2 FVKESK.

As regards this clonotype: This may be a read error, as it is one base from a much larger clone. The DNA for the CDR3 is TGTGCCAGCAGCTCGGAAACTGGGACCCAGTATTTT. It translates to CASSSETGTQYF. The rearrangement uses TRBV28 and TRBJ1-5; D possibly matches TRBD1 or TRBD2 (5 bases each). The J call is in doubt because the DNA end fits TRBJ2-3 better. The germline V gene has CDR1 MDHEN and CDR2 SYDVKM. The CDR3 loop spans 12 amino acids.

This clonotype occurred many times. This chain links TRBV5-1 with TRBJ2-2, with D perhaps TRBD2 (7 bases). Per germline, CDR1 SGHRS and CDR2 YFSETQ. The ends were cut back, 7 bases at V and 5 bases at J, with 15 bases in the middle. The CDR3 contains 14 residues. The CDR3, as DNA: TGCGCCAGCCGGGGGGCCATCTTAACCGGGGAGCTGTTTTTT. It codes for CASRGAILTGELFF.

This clonotype was seen repeatedly, ten times or more. V usage is TRBV11-2 and J usage is TRBJ1-1, with 10 bases fitting TRBD1. Looked up from germline, CDR1 is SGHAT and CDR2 is FQNNGV. CDR3 length equals 15 residues. J was trimmed by 5 bases and V by 5 bases; bases with no gene match: 8. CDR3 bases: TGTGCCAGCAGCGCACACCCGGGACAGGGGACTGAAGCTTTCTTT. It encodes CASSAHPGQGTEAFF.

The chain couples TRBV7-3 to TRBJ2-5; perhaps TRBD2 as D (6 bases). The CDR3 loop spans 15 amino acids. Per the germline V gene, CDR1 is SGHTA and CDR2 is FQGTGA. The germline V and J ends were trimmed by 4 bases and 11 bases, with 23 bases remaining between them. Written as DNA, the CDR3 is TGTGCCAGCAGCTGTAGCGGTAGCGCGTACAATGAGCAGTACTTC. It is translated as CASSCSGSAYNEQYF.

This clonotype was found many times. The chain is built from TRBV11-3 and TRBJ2-3; tentatively, D is TRBD2 (6 bases). The length of the CDR3 is 16 residues. Germline V gene lookup returns CDR1 SGHNT and CDR2 YENEEA. Trimming removed 3 bases at V and 0 bases at J, with 13 bases between. The CDR3 sequence is CASSFAPGLSTDTQYF. The CDR3 bases are TGTGCCAGCAGCTTCGCTCCGGGACTCAGCACAGATACGCAGTATTTT.

This clonotype ranks as medium-sized. The rearrangement uses TRBV5-4 and TRBJ2-1, with D hard to call. The CDR3 has 13 residues. V lost 3 bases, J lost 6 bases, and 10 bases lay in between. Germline CDR1 reads SGHNT; CDR2 reads YYREEE (reference sequence). This chain's CDR3 is CASSSGPSNEQFF. The CDR3 DNA is TGTGCCAGCAGCTCAGGACCATCCAATGAGCAGTTCTTC.

This clonotype was detected a few times. The V and J genes are TRBV27 and TRBJ2-5, with 8 bases fitting TRBD1. The J call may be wrong; the DNA end is better matched by TRBJ2-7. CDR3 length: 14 residues. Germline V CDR1 and CDR2: MNHEY, SMNVEV (reference sequence). This CDR3 reads CASSHDRGGYEQYF. The CDR3 nucleotides are TGTGCCAGCAGCCATGACAGGGGAGGCTACGAGCAGTACTTC.

Regarding this clonotype: A read error is likely, as this CDR3 ends without the conserved phenylalanine or tryptophan. The limits of the CDR3 on the DNA are not certain, so only TCRdb's listed CDR3 is given. The chain links TRBV7-3 to TRBJ2-1; the D call in the table, TRBD2, was not verified against the DNA. The CDR3 has 17 residues if both end residues are counted. Germline loops: CDR1 SGHTA, CDR2 FQGTGA. Here the CDR3 reads CASSFSGSSYNEQFFGS.

This clonotype is categorized as medium-sized (0.01 to 0.1%). This chain joins TRBV7-2 and TRBJ2-7; perhaps TRBD1 as D (5 bases). Trimming stripped 5 bases from V and 5 bases from J, with 13 bases between. Germline V CDR1 and CDR2: SGHTA, FQGNSA. The length of the CDR3 is 13 residues. The CDR3 DNA reads TGTGCCAGCAGCCCCAGGGCCTCTAACGAGCAGTACTTC. Translating it yields CASSPRASNEQYF.

This clonotype appeared a few times. V gene TRBV28 combines with J gene TRBJ1-3, with 8 bases that match TRBD1. The CDR3 spans 17 residues. The V gene end was trimmed by 8 bases and the J gene end by 4 bases; junction bases not matched to a gene: 16. Germline CDR1 is MDHEN and CDR2 is SYDVKM. The CDR3 protein is CASAYRVTGVAGNTIYF. Written as DNA, the CDR3 is TGTGCCAGCGCATACCGGGTGACAGGGGTGGCCGGAAACACCATATATTTT.

The table lists this clonotype with many counts. At one end the junction does not follow the germline gene, possibly because of a read error. The rearrangement uses TRBV6-1 and TRBJ2-7, with D perhaps matching TRBD1 (6 bases). Per germline, CDR1 MNHNS and CDR2 SASEGT. The CDR3 has 14 residues. CDR3 loop: CASTQTGSNSPLHF. The CDR3 nucleotides read TGTGCCAGCACCCAGACAGGAAGCAATTCACCCCTCCACTTC.

By share of the sample, this clonotype is medium-sized. The chain joins TRBV7-2 to TRBJ2-4, with D unresolved. The CDR3 has 16 residues. Germline assignment: CDR1 SGHTA and CDR2 FQGNSA. Trimming pared 2 bases from V and 2 bases from J, leaving 13 bases between. The CDR3 loop reads CASSLPPLVTKNIQYF. CDR3 in DNA: TGTGCCAGCAGCTTACCCCCGCTGGTGACCAAAAACATTCAGTACTTC.

This chain uses TRBV5-5 with TRBJ1-2; 8 nucleotides match TRBD1. V shed 4 bases, J shed 5 bases, and the junction held 7 bases outside the gene matches. The CDR3 is made up of 14 amino acids. Germline V gene data show CDR1 as SGHKS and CDR2 as YYEKEE (reference sequence). The CDR3 region has the DNA TGTGCCAGCAGCCGGGCCGGACAGGGATATGGCTACACCTTC. It translates to CASSRAGQGYGYTF. Drawing the rest from reference TRBV5-5 and TRBJ1-2, the complete variable domain is DAGVTQSPTHLIKTRGQQVTLRCSPISGHKSVSWYQQVLGQGPQFIFQYYEKEERGRGNFPDRFSARQFPNYSSELNVNALLLGDSALYLCASSRAGQGYGYTFGSGTRLTVV.

With regard to this clonotype: The conserved final phenylalanine or tryptophan is absent from the CDR3, which likely points to a read error. The DNA is left out, because the CDR3 cannot be placed on it with certainty; the CDR3 is given as TCRdb lists it. The chain carries TRBV7-6 and TRBJ2-7; the table's TRBD1 call for D was not verified on the DNA. The germline V gene has CDR1 SGHVS and CDR2 FNYEAQ. Counting both end residues, the CDR3 totals 17 amino acids. CDR3 in amino acids: CASSLVGQGFYEQYFGS.

This clonotype was observed at least ten times. The chain uses TRBV28 and TRBJ2-1; TRBD1 aligns across 8 bases. The DNA end is more similar to TRBJ2-7, so the J call may be wrong. Germline V CDR1 and CDR2: MDHEN, SYDVKM. This CDR3 has 14 amino acids. In DNA form, the CDR3 reads TGTGCCACCATGAGACAGGGGCGGACCTACGAGCAGTACTTC. Its translation is CATMRQGRTYEQYF.

Remarks on this clonotype: The final CDR3 position lacks the conserved phenylalanine or tryptophan, pointing to a likely read error. The limits of the CDR3 on the DNA are not certain, so only TCRdb's listed CDR3 is given. The chain has TRBV7-2 and TRBJ1-1. The CDR3 has 18 amino acids, counting both end residues. Per the germline V gene, CDR1 is SGHTA and CDR2 is FQGNSA. The chain's CDR3 is CASSLRQGGDTDTQYFGQ.

In regard to this clonotype: Possible read error: a much larger clone is one base away. The chain is built from TRBV6-8 and TRBJ1-1; 8 bases align to TRBD1. The CDR3 extends over 14 amino acids. V was clipped by 5 bases and J by 5 bases; unmatched bases: 7. CDR1 and CDR2 from the germline V gene are MNHGY and SAAAGT. The chain's CDR3 is CASSKNRGKTEAFF. The CDR3 DNA sequence: TGTGCCAGCAGTAAAAACAGGGGGAAGACTGAAGCTTTCTTT.

Concerning this clonotype itself: Likely a read error: the CDR3 ends without its conserved phenylalanine or tryptophan. The DNA is omitted, as the CDR3 cannot be located on it reliably, and the CDR3 follows TCRdb's listing. The genes are TRBV7-3 and TRBJ2-3; the listed D gene, TRBD2, was not tested against the DNA. With termini counted, the CDR3 has 18 amino acids. Germline V lookup: CDR1 SGHTA, CDR2 FQGTGA. CDR3 region: CASSLGLAGSQETQYFGP.

This clonotype was seen ten or more times. The conserved phenylalanine or tryptophan normally closing the CDR3 is absent here, so this likely arose from a read error. It is unclear where the CDR3 begins or ends on the DNA, so no DNA is shown, and the CDR3 is as TCRdb lists it. The rearrangement links TRBV7-9 to TRBJ2-3; the table assigns TRBD2, which was not confirmed against the DNA. Germline CDR1 is SEHNR and CDR2 is FQNEAQ (reference sequence). From its first to its last residue, the CDR3 has 15 amino acids. The CDR3 is CASSVGLVNEQFFGP.

This clonotype was seen only a few times. The missing conserved phenylalanine or tryptophan at the end of this CDR3 makes a read error likely. The limits of the CDR3 on the DNA are not certain, so only TCRdb's listed CDR3 is given. V is TRBV6-1 and J is TRBJ2-1; the listed D gene, TRBD1, was not tested against the DNA. Germline V CDR1 and CDR2: MNHNS, SASEGT. A total of 17 residues make up the CDR3, ends included. The CDR3 is CASSSYLGQGMGYTFGS.

This clonotype has ten or more counts. This sequence joins TRBV5-6 and TRBJ2-1, with D perhaps matching TRBD1 or TRBD2 (5 bases each). The germline V gene has CDR1 SGHDT and CDR2 YYEEEE. The CDR3 is 13 amino acids. V was trimmed by 3 bases and J by 7 bases, leaving 11 bases between them. CDR3 nucleotides: TGTGCCAGCAGCTCCGGGACGGAGAATGAGCAGTTCTTC. Its translation is CASSSGTENEQFF. The full variable domain, with the rest looked up from reference TRBV5-6 and TRBJ2-1, is DAGVTQSPTHLIKTRGQQVTLRCSPKSGHDTVSWYQQALGQGPQFIFQYYEEEERQRGNFPDRFSGHQFPNYSSELNVNALLLGDSALYLCASSSGTENEQFFGPGTRLTVL.

The chain uses TRBV9 and TRBJ2-7; D ambiguous. The V gene lost 1 base and the J gene lost 3 bases, with 11 bases spanning the gap. The CDR3 has 14 amino acids. CDR1 and CDR2 from the germline V gene are SGDLS and YYNGEE. For the CDR3, the DNA is TGTGCCAGCAGCGTAACAGCTGAATTCTACGAGCAGTACTTC. It translates to CASSVTAEFYEQYF.

This clonotype was seen ten or more times. This chain links TRBV5-1 with TRBJ2-1; the match to TRBD1 covers 10 bases. This CDR3 is built from 14 residues. After removal of 4 bases from V and 10 bases from J, the junction contained 8 bases not matched to a gene. From germline, CDR1 is SGHRS and CDR2 YFSETQ. Written as DNA, the CDR3 is TGCGCCAGCAGCGTCGAGACAGGGGGCAGGGAGCAGTTCTTC. Amino acids: CASSVETGGREQFF.

There are a few counts of this clonotype. Since the CDR3 does not end with the conserved phenylalanine or tryptophan, this likely comes from a read error. The DNA is omitted, as the CDR3 cannot be located on it reliably, and the CDR3 follows TCRdb's listing. The chain is built from TRBV12-3 or TRBV12-4 and TRBJ2-7. From its first to its last residue, the CDR3 has 17 amino acids. The CDR3 protein is CASSHHLDWGYGYTFGS.

This clonotype was observed a handful of times. The chain uses TRBV20-1 and TRBJ2-5; 7 bases fit TRBD2. The CDR3 covers 16 residues. The V gene's germline CDR1 is DFQATT and CDR2 SNEGSKA (reference sequence). V dropped 0 bases and J dropped 4; count of bases not matched to a gene: 11. The CDR3 is CSARDYRLAPAETQYF. The DNA for the CDR3 is TGCAGTGCTAGAGATTACCGACTAGCCCCGGCAGAGACCCAGTACTTC.